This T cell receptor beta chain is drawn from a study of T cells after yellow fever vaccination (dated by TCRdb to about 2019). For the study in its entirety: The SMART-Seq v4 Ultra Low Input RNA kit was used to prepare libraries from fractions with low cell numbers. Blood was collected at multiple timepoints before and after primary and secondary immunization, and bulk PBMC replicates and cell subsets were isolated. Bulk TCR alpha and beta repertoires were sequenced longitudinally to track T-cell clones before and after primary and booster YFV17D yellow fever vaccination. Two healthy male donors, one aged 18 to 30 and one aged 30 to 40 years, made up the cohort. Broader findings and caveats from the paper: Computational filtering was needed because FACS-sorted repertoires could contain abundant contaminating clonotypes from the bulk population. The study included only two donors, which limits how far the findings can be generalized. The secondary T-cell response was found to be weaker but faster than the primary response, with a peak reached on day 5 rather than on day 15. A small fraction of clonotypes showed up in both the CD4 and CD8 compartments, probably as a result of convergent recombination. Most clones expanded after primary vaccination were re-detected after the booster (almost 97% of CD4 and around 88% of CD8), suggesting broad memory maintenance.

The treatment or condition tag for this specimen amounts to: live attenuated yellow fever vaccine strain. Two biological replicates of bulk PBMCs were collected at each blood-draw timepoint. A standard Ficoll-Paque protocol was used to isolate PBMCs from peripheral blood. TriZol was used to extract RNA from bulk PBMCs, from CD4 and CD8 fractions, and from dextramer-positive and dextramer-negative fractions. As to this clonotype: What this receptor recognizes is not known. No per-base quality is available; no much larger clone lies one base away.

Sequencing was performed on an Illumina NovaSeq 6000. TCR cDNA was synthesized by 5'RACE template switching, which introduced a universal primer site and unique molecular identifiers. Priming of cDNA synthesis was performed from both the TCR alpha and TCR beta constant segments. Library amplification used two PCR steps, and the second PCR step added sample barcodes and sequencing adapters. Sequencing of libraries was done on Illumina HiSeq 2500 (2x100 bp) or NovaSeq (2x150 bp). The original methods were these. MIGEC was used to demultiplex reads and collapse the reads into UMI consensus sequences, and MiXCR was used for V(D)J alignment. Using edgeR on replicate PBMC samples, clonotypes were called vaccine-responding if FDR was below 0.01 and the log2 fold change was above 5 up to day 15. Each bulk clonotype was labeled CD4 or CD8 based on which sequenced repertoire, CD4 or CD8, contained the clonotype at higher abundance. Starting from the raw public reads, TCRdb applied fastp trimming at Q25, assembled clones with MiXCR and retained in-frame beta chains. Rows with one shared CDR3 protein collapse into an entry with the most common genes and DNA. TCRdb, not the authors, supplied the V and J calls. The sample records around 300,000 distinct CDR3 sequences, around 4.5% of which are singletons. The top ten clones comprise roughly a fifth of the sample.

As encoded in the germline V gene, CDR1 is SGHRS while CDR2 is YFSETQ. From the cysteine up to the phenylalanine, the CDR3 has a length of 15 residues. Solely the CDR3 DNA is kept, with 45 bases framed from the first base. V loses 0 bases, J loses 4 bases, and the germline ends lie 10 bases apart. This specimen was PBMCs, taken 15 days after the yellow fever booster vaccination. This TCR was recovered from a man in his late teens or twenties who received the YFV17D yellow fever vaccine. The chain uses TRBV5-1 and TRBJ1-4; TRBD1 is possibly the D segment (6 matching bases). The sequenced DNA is TGCGCCAGCAGCTTGGGGGGGGCTGGTAATGAAAAACTGTTTTTT. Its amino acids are CASSLGGAGNEKLFF.